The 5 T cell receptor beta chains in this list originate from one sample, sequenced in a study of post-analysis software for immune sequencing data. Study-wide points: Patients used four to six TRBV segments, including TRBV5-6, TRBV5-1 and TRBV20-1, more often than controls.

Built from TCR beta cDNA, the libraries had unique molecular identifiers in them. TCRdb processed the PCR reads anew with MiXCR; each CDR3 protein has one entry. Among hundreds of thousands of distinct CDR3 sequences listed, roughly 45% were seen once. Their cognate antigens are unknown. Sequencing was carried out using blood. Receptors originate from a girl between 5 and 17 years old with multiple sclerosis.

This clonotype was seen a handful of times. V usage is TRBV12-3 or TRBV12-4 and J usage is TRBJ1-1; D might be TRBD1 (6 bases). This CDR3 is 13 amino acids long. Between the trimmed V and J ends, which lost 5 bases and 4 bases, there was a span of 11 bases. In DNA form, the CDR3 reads TGTGCCAGCAGTATTATAGGGGGCACTGAAGCTTTCTTT. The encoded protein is CASSIIGGTEAFF.

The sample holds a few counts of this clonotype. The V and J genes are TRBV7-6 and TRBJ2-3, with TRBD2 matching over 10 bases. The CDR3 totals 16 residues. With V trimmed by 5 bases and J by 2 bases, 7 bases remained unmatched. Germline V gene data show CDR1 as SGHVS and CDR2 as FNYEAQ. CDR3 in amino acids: CASSASGSGFTDTQYF. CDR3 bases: TGTGCCAGCAGCGCTAGCGGGAGTGGGTTCACAGATACGCAGTATTTT.

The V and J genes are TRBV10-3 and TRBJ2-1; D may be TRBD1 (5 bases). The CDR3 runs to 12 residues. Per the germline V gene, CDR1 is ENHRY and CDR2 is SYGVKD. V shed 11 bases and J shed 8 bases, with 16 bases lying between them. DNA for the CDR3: TGTGCCGCTAATCAGGGCCGGGATGAGCAGTTCTTC. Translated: CAANQGRDEQFF.

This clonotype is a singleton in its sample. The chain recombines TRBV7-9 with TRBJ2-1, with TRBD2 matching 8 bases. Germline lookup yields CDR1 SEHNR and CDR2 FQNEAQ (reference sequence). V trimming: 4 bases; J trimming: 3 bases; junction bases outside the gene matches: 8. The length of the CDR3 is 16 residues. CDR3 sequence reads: CASSSATSGFYNEQFF. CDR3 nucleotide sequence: TGTGCCAGCAGCTCCGCAACTAGCGGATTCTACAATGAGCAGTTCTTC. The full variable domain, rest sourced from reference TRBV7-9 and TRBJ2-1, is DTGVSQNPRHKITKRGQNVTFRCDPISEHNRLYWYRQTLGQGPEFLTYFQNEAQLEKSRLLSDRFSAERPKGSFSTLEIQRTEQGDSAMYLCASSSATSGFYNEQFFGPGTRLTVL.

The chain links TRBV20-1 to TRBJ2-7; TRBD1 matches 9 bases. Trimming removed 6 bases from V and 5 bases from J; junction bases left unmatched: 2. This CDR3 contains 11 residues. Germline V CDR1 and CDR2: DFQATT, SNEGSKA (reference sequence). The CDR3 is CSAYRGHEQYF. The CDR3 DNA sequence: TGCAGTGCATACAGGGGGCACGAGCAGTACTTC.